This TCR beta chain originates from a study of blood T cell repertoires in COVID-19. Whole-study context: Some COVID-19 samples were acute and others convalescent; all came from the United States, Italy and Spain.

The CDR3 is made up of 14 amino acids. The germline V gene has CDR1 MNHNS and CDR2 SASEGT. V was shortened by 2 bases and J by 6 bases, with 11 bases between the two germline ends. In the original processing: Quantification of nucleated cells was approximated via reference gene primer amplification. Generated by immunoSEQ multiplex PCR, the TCRdb table keeps only in-frame clones and is missing some. V and J calls and clone size are copied from that table; D and trimming were computed from the DNA. Among more than 200,000 clones, 80% to 90% were seen once, and the ten largest hold 7% to 9%. Recruits, aged roughly 18 to 89 years, lived in roughly 22 US areas. Self-reported history from a screening survey and questionnaire set each donor's cohort.

The sample comprised PBMCs or T cells enriched from blood (not recorded which). J is TRBJ1-5 and V is TRBV6-1; no firm D call. The TCR sequence derives from a man younger than 40 in a cohort exposed to, infected with or recovered from COVID-19 (not recorded which). CDR3 in DNA: TGTGCCAGCAGTGAACGGGAGTCGGGTCAGCCCCAGCATTTT. Translated: CASSERESGQPQHF.